Following are 9 T cell receptor beta chains from one sample sequenced in a study of T-cell memory formation after mild COVID-19. TCRdb processed the 5' RACE reads anew with MiXCR; each CDR3 protein has one entry. Of about 390,000 distinct CDR3 sequences detected, about a sixth appear once; the ten largest clones hold roughly 21%. What was sequenced was PBMCs or a T cell subset sorted from them (not recorded which). The receptor set was obtained from a man aged 18-30 years who had mild COVID-19 (a few samples of this study predate the infection). Cell type and time point are not known.

Ten or more counts support this clonotype. The chain joins TRBV7-2 to TRBJ2-3, with D hard to call. The V gene lost 1 base and the J gene lost 0 bases, with 5 bases spanning the gap. CDR3 size: 14 residues. Germline CDR1 is SGHTA and CDR2 is FQGNSA. CDR3 loop: CASSLDSSTDTQYF. The CDR3, as DNA: TGTGCCAGCAGCTTAGATTCTAGCACAGATACGCAGTATTTT.

In this sample, this clonotype turned up many times. DNA of the CDR3: TGCGCCAGCAGCTTCACAGGGTTCAATGAGCAGTTCTTC. Its translation is CASSFTGFNEQFF. The genes are TRBV5-1 and TRBJ2-1, with D tentatively TRBD1 (6 bases). Germline lookup yields CDR1 SGHRS and CDR2 YFSETQ. The CDR3 is 13 residues long. Trimming left V 2 bases short and J 6 bases short, with 9 bases between. The full variable domain, rest sourced from reference TRBV5-1 and TRBJ2-1, is KAGVTQTPRYLIKTRGQQVTLSCSPISGHRSVSWYQQTPGQGLQFLFEYFSETQRNKGNFPGRFSGRQFSNSRSEMNVSTLELGDSALYLCASSFTGFNEQFFGPGTRLTVL.

V and J are TRBV4-3 and TRBJ2-7, with D tentatively TRBD1 or TRBD2 (6 bases each). CDR1 is LGHNA, CDR2 YSLEER, per germline. Trimming shortened V by 0 bases and J by 6 bases, and 15 bases separated the two germline ends. This CDR3 region has 15 residues. CDR3 DNA sequence: TGCGCCAGCAGCCAAGATGGGGGGCCAAGCGCCGAGCAGTACTTC. Translating it yields CASSQDGGPSAEQYF.

V gene TRBV19 combines with J gene TRBJ1-1, with 7 bases that match TRBD1. Germline lookup yields CDR1 LNHDA and CDR2 SQIVND (reference sequence). The trim removed 3 bases at V and 4 bases at J, leaving 5 bases unmatched. The length of the CDR3 is 14 residues. The DNA of the CDR3 is TGTGCCAGTAGTATGAGTGACAGGGTCACTGAAGCTTTCTTT. The encoded protein is CASSMSDRVTEAFF.

The chain uses TRBV6-5 and TRBJ1-6; TRBD1 matches at 9 bases. CDR3 length: 17 amino acids. Germline values: CDR1 MNHEY, CDR2 SVGAGI. The V and J ends lost 2 bases and 12 bases, in that order; junction bases with no gene match: 14. CDR3 amino acids: CASSYQPPGTGLLPLHF. CDR3 nucleotides: TGTGCCAGCAGTTACCAACCCCCCGGGACAGGGTTGTTACCCCTCCACTTT.

The chain recombines TRBV10-3 with TRBJ1-2; no reliable D call. The V and J ends lost 8 bases and 6 bases respectively, with 16 bases between them. CDR1 and CDR2 from the germline V gene are ENHRY and SYGVKD. The CDR3 is 13 residues long. CDR3 in amino acids: CAIDTNPGDGYTF. CDR3 nucleotide sequence: TGTGCCATCGATACCAACCCCGGAGATGGCTACACCTTC.

This clonotype turned up a few times. This chain uses TRBV6-5 with TRBJ1-4; a possible D gene is TRBD1 (5 bases). Germline V CDR1 and CDR2: MNHEY, SVGAGI. V dropped 2 bases and J dropped 8 bases, with 15 bases sitting between them. The CDR3 covers 15 residues. The DNA of the CDR3 is TGTGCCAGCAGTTACGGCGGGGCAAGGCAGGAAAAACTGTTTTTT. This translates into CASSYGGARQEKLFF.

The chain joins TRBV5-1 to TRBJ2-2; 7 bases align to TRBD1. The junction had 5 bases not matched to a gene; V was cut back by 2 bases and J by 1 base. CDR1 and CDR2 from the germline V gene are SGHRS and YFSETQ. The CDR3 extends over 16 amino acids. CDR3 loop: CASSLMDRRNTGELFF. The CDR3 DNA follows: TGCGCCAGCAGCTTAATGGACAGGAGGAACACCGGGGAGCTGTTTTTT.

This clonotype was seen a handful of times. The chain has TRBV21-1 and TRBJ2-1. TRBV21-1 represents a pseudogene. CDR3 length: 17 amino acids. CDR3 residues: CASSKAIGKPNYNEQFF. The CDR3, as DNA: TGTGCCAGCAGCAAAGCGATAGGGAAGCCGAATTACAATGAGCAGTTCTTC.